The rows below give T cell receptor beta chains drawn from one sample of a study of blood T cell repertoires in COVID-19. Clones were sequenced by immunoSEQ multiplex PCR, and TCRdb holds only the in-frame ones, with some missing. The sample lists over 80,000 clones; 75% to 85% were seen once. The sequencing input was peripheral blood. The receptors come from an elderly woman with active or convalescent COVID-19. CDR3s include the opening cysteine and the closing phenylalanine or tryptophan. D genes are given only for firm matches. For some rows the clone size is stated as once, few or many, or as a class when expanded; others skip it.

v_call,d_call,j_call,clone_size,cdr3_nt,cdr3_aa
TRBV9,-,TRBJ2-1,once,TGTGCCAGCAGCGTAGTCGGGAGTGGGTACAATGAGCAGTTCTTC,CASSVVGSGYNEQFF
TRBV7-2,TRBD1,TRBJ2-1,-,TGTGCCAGCAGCTTGGACAGGAGAAGCTACAATGAGCAGTTCTTC,CASSLDRRSYNEQFF
TRBV12-3/TRBV12-4,-,TRBJ2-2,-,TGTGCCAGCAGTTTACTCACCGGGGAGCTGTTTTTT,CASSLLTGELFF
TRBV9,TRBD2,TRBJ2-1,-,TGTGCCAGCAGCGTTAGCGGGAGGACGGTGGGGGAGCAGTTCTTC,CASSVSGRTVGEQFF
TRBV27,TRBD2,TRBJ2-1,-,TGTGCCAGCAGGGGGCCGCCAGCGGGAAGCAATGAGCAGTTCTTC,CASRGPPAGSNEQFF
TRBV7-2,TRBD1,TRBJ1-6,few,TGTGCCAGCAGCCCAGGGACAGGCTATTCACCCCTCCACTTT,CASSPGTGYSPLHF
TRBV7-2,-,TRBJ2-1,few,TGTGCCAGCGGGATAGCGTCAAGCTCCTACAATGAGCAGTTCTTC,CASGIASSSYNEQFF
TRBV10-3,TRBD2,TRBJ2-1,-,TGTGCCATCAGTGAGTCCGGACTAGCAGGAGATGAGCAGTTCTTC,CAISESGLAGDEQFF
TRBV5-8,TRBD2,TRBJ2-5,-,TGTGCCAGCAGCCCCCGGCCTGGACTAGCGGGAGTTCGGACCCAGTACTTC,CASSPRPGLAGVRTQYF
TRBV9,TRBD1,TRBJ2-1,-,TGTGCCAGCAGCGCCCACCCGGGACAGGACTACAATGAGCAGTTCTTC,CASSAHPGQDYNEQFF
TRBV7-6,TRBD2,TRBJ2-5,-,TGTGCCAGCAGCTTAGGGGCGGGAGGGATACAAGAGACCCAGTACTTC,CASSLGAGGIQETQYF
TRBV4-2,TRBD2,TRBJ2-2,-,TGTGCCAGCAGCCAACTAGGACTAGCCCGGCCTGGGGGCGCCGGGGAGCTGTTTTTT,CASSQLGLARPGGAGELFF
TRBV11-3,-,TRBJ2-3,-,TGTGCCAGCAGCTTAGGTCAGGAACCCACAGATACGCAGTATTTT,CASSLGQEPTDTQYF
TRBV6-2/TRBV6-3,TRBD1,TRBJ2-1,-,TGTGCCAGCAGTCCGCCGGGTCACAGGGGGAACAATGAGCAGTTCTTC,CASSPPGHRGNNEQFF
TRBV29-1,TRBD2,TRBJ2-1,few,TGCAGCGTTGAAGGACTAGCGGGAGGGCGGAGCTCCTACAATGAGCAGTTCTTC,CSVEGLAGGRSSYNEQFF
TRBV7-6,-,TRBJ2-7,-,TGTGCCAGCAGCTTAGGAGCTACGAGCTCCTACGAGCAGTACTTC,CASSLGATSSYEQYF
TRBV18,TRBD2,TRBJ2-3,-,TGTGCCAGCTCACCGCGACTAGCGGGGAATTTAGAAACAGATACGCAGTATTTT,CASSPRLAGNLETDTQYF
TRBV10-3,TRBD1,TRBJ2-7,-,TGTGCCATCAGTGAGTCGGACAGGGTGGGATCCTACGAGCAGTACTTC,CAISESDRVGSYEQYF
TRBV27,-,TRBJ2-7,-,TGTGCCAGCAGCTTCCTGGACAGAATCTACGAGCAGTACTTC,CASSFLDRIYEQYF
TRBV20-1,-,TRBJ1-2,-,TGCAGTGCTAGAGAACTCTATGGCTACACCTTC,CSARELYGYTF
TRBV5-6,-,TRBJ1-2,-,TGTGCCAGCAGCACGGGACACTCCGGGGACTATGGCTACACCTTC,CASSTGHSGDYGYTF
TRBV18,TRBD1,TRBJ1-6,-,TGTGCCAGCTCACCGCCGGGACAGGGGAACTCACCCCTCCACTTT,CASSPPGQGNSPLHF
TRBV28,TRBD2,TRBJ2-3,-,TGTGCCAGCAGTCTAGCGGGAGCATACACAGATACGCAGTATTTT,CASSLAGAYTDTQYF
TRBV27,-,TRBJ2-1,many,TGTGCCAGCAGTCGGGGGAGCTCCTACAATGAGCAGTTCTTC,CASSRGSSYNEQFF
TRBV5-1,TRBD2,TRBJ2-7,-,TGCGCCAGCAGTTCAAGCGGGGACTCCTACGAGCAGTACTTC,CASSSSGDSYEQYF
TRBV7-2,-,TRBJ2-3,-,TGTGCCAGCACCCTCAGGGCAGATACGCAGTATTTT,CASTLRADTQYF
TRBV6-5,TRBD1,TRBJ2-2,-,TGTGCCAGCAGACAACAGGGGAGCACCGGGGAGCTGTTTTTT,CASRQQGSTGELFF
TRBV4-3,TRBD1,TRBJ2-5,-,TGCGCCAGCAGCCAGGACCCACAGGGGCAAGAGACCCAGTACTTC,CASSQDPQGQETQYF
TRBV14,TRBD2,TRBJ2-1,once,TGTGCCAGCAGCCAAGCGGGAGGGCTTAACAATGAGCAGTTCTTC,CASSQAGGLNNEQFF